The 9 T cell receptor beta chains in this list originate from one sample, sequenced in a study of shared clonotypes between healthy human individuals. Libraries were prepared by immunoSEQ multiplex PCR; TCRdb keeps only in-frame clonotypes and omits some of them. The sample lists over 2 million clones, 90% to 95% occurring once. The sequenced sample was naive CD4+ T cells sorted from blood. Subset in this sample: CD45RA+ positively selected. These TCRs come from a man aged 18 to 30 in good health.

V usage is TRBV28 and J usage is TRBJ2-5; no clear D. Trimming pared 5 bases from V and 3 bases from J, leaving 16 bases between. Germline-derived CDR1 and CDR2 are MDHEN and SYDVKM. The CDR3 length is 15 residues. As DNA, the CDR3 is TGTGCCAGCAGTCCCCCGGTAAGGTACGAAGAGACCCAGTACTTC. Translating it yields CASSPPVRYEETQYF.

This CDR3 is CASIPVSGSHGYTF. The CDR3 nucleotides read TGTGCCAGCATCCCTGTGAGCGGTTCTCATGGCTACACCTTC. The V call is TRBV2, the J call TRBJ1-2, with D hard to call. The germline CDR1 and CDR2 sequences are SNHLY and FYNNEI. V was clipped by 7 bases and J by 6 bases, with 18 bases between them. The CDR3 has 14 amino acids.

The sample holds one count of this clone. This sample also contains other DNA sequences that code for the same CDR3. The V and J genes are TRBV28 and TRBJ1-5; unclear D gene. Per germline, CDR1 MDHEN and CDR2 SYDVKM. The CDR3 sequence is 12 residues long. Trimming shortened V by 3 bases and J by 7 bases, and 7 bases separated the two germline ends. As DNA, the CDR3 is TGTGCCAGCAGTTTGTCCAGCCAGCCCCAGCATTTT. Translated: CASSLSSQPQHF.

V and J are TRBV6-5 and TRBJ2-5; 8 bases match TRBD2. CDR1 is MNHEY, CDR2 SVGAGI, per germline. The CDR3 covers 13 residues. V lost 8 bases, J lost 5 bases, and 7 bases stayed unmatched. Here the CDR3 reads CASGPGLVETQYF. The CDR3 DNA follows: TGTGCCAGCGGACCGGGACTAGTGGAGACCCAGTACTTC.

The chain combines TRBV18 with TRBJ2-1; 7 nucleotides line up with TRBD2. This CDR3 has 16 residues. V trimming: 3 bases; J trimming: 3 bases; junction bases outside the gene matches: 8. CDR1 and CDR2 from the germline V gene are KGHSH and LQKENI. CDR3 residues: CASSPTLAQRYNEQFF. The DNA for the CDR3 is TGTGCCAGCTCACCGACACTAGCGCAACGCTACAATGAGCAGTTCTTC. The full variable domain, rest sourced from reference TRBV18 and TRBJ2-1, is NAGVMQNPRHLVRRRGQEARLRCSPMKGHSHVYWYRQLPEEGLKFMVYLQKENIIDESGMPKERFSAEFPKEGPSILRIQQVVRGDSAAYFCASSPTLAQRYNEQFFGPGTRLTVL.

The CDR3 is CASSGQYGEQFF. The CDR3 DNA follows: TGTGCCAGCAGTGGACAGTATGGTGAGCAGTTCTTC. The chain couples TRBV6-1 to TRBJ2-1; tentatively, D is TRBD1 (5 bases). CDR1 and CDR2 (germline): MNHNS, SASEGT. The CDR3 has 12 residues. The V and J ends lost 4 bases and 9 bases respectively, with 10 bases between them.

Here the CDR3 reads CASHGQGLNTEAFF. CDR3 bases: TGCGCCAGTCACGGACAGGGCTTGAACACTGAAGCTTTCTTT. The chain uses TRBV5-1 and TRBJ1-1; TRBD1 matches at 8 bases. CDR3 length: 14 amino acids. V trimming: 8 bases; J trimming: 0 bases; junction bases outside the gene matches: 6. Germline V gene sequence: CDR1 SGHRS, CDR2 YFSETQ.

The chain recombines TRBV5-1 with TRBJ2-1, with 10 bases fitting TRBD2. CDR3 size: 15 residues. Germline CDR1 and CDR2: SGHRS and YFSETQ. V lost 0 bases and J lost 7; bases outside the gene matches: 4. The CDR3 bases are TGCGCCAGCAGCTTGGGAGAGACTAGCGGGAATGAGCAGTTCTTC. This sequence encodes CASSLGETSGNEQFF.

CDR3 bases: TGTGCCAGCTCACTCTCTGGGACAGGGTCGAATTATGGCTACACCTTC. Translated: CASSLSGTGSNYGYTF. The chain carries TRBV18 and TRBJ1-2; TRBD1 matches at 9 bases. Germline V gene sequence: CDR1 KGHSH, CDR2 LQKENI. CDR3 size: 16 residues. V dropped 4 bases and J dropped 5; count of bases not matched to a gene: 11.